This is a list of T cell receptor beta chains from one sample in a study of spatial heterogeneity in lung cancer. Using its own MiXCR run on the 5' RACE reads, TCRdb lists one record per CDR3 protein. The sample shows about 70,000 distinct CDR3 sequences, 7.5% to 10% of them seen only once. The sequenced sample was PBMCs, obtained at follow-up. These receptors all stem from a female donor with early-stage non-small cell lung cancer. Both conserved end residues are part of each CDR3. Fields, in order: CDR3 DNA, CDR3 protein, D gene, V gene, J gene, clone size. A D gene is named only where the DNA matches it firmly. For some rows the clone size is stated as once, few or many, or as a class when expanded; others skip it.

CDR3nt: TGTGCCAGCAGTTTAGCGCACGGGAGTCGGGAGCAGTACTTC; CDR3aa: CASSLAHGSREQYF; d_gene: .; v_gene: TRBV12-3/TRBV12-4; j_gene: TRBJ2-7; abundance: many
CDR3nt: TGTGCCAGCAGCTTAATAGACCTAGCGGGAGAGGCCGGGGAGCTGTTTTTT; CDR3aa: CASSLIDLAGEAGELFF; d_gene: TRBD2; v_gene: TRBV7-8; j_gene: TRBJ2-2; abundance: few
CDR3nt: TGTGCCAGCAGCTTATATAGCGGGAGCGATGAGCAGTTCTTC; CDR3aa: CASSLYSGSDEQFF; d_gene: TRBD2; v_gene: TRBV7-6; j_gene: TRBJ2-1; abundance: .
CDR3nt: TGTGCCAGCAAAGGGGAGGGGGGGCAGCCCCAGCATTTT; CDR3aa: CASKGEGGQPQHF; d_gene: .; v_gene: TRBV6-1; j_gene: TRBJ1-5; abundance: .
CDR3nt: TGCAGTGCACCCTCCCAGGCGGGGGAGCTGTTTTTT; CDR3aa: CSAPSQAGELFF; d_gene: .; v_gene: TRBV20-1; j_gene: TRBJ2-2; abundance: many
CDR3nt: TGTGCCAGCAGTTACAGGAGCGGTACAATTGGCAATCAGCCCCAGCATTTT; CDR3aa: CASSYRSGTIGNQPQHF; d_gene: .; v_gene: TRBV6-6; j_gene: TRBJ1-5; abundance: many
CDR3nt: TGTGCCAGCAGCTTGCCCCTAGGGGGGGGCGAGCAGTACTTC; CDR3aa: CASSLPLGGGEQYF; d_gene: .; v_gene: TRBV5-6; j_gene: TRBJ2-7; abundance: many
CDR3nt: TGCAGCGTCGCTGGACAGGGGGCCCTGAACACTGAAGCTTTCTTT; CDR3aa: CSVAGQGALNTEAFF; d_gene: TRBD1; v_gene: TRBV29-1; j_gene: TRBJ1-1; abundance: many
CDR3nt: TGCAGCGTTGTCCTCTCAACTAGCCCCTTCCCCGGGGAGCTGTTTTTT; CDR3aa: CSVVLSTSPFPGELFF; d_gene: .; v_gene: TRBV29-1; j_gene: TRBJ2-2; abundance: many
CDR3nt: TGTGCCATCAGTGAGTTAACGGGATGGACCGGGGAGCTGTTTTTT; CDR3aa: CAISELTGWTGELFF; d_gene: .; v_gene: TRBV10-3; j_gene: TRBJ2-2; abundance: few
CDR3nt: TGTGCCAGCCAAGGGGACTTGCTTGAGCAGTTCTTC; CDR3aa: CASQGDLLEQFF; d_gene: .; v_gene: TRBV6-6; j_gene: TRBJ2-1; abundance: .
CDR3nt: TGTGCCAGCAGCACGCGATTACAGGGCTTCGCAGAGACCCAGTACTTC; CDR3aa: CASSTRLQGFAETQYF; d_gene: .; v_gene: TRBV7-2; j_gene: TRBJ2-5; abundance: .
CDR3nt: TGTGCCAGCAGTGTTCCGGGACAGGGGTTCAATCAGCCCCAGCATTTT; CDR3aa: CASSVPGQGFNQPQHF; d_gene: TRBD1; v_gene: TRBV28; j_gene: TRBJ1-5; abundance: many
CDR3nt: TGTGCCAGCTCCTTCCTGGAGGAGCAGTACTTC; CDR3aa: CASSFLEEQYF; d_gene: .; v_gene: TRBV2; j_gene: TRBJ2-7; abundance: many
CDR3nt: TGTGCCAGCAGCCGACCGGGACAGGGGCAAGAGACCCAGTACTTC; CDR3aa: CASSRPGQGQETQYF; d_gene: TRBD1; v_gene: TRBV7-6; j_gene: TRBJ2-5; abundance: many
CDR3nt: TGTGCCAGCAGCCCACGGACAGATTTTTACCAAGAGACCCAGTACTTC; CDR3aa: CASSPRTDFYQETQYF; d_gene: .; v_gene: TRBV21-1; j_gene: TRBJ2-5; abundance: .
CDR3nt: TGTGCCAGCAGCTTGGAGGGGGCCCTCTACGAGCAGTACTTC; CDR3aa: CASSLEGALYEQYF; d_gene: .; v_gene: TRBV11-2; j_gene: TRBJ2-7; abundance: many
CDR3nt: TGTGCCACCAGCAGAGATCTTTCCGAGGGGGCAGGTGGCTACACCTTC; CDR3aa: CATSRDLSEGAGGYTF; d_gene: TRBD1; v_gene: TRBV15; j_gene: TRBJ1-2; abundance: many
CDR3nt: TGTGGTAGCGGAGAGGGAGACACAGATACGCAGTATTTT; CDR3aa: CGSGEGDTDTQYF; d_gene: .; v_gene: TRBV28; j_gene: TRBJ2-3; abundance: many
CDR3nt: TGTGCCAGCAGTCGTCAAGGCTTGGGACCTCCAACTCAGTACTTC; CDR3aa: CASSRQGLGPPTQYF; d_gene: .; v_gene: TRBV28; j_gene: TRBJ2-4; abundance: many
CDR3nt: TGTGCCAGCAGCGTACGAGAAGGACAGGGAGGTCTGCCCCAGCATTTT; CDR3aa: CASSVREGQGGLPQHF; d_gene: TRBD1; v_gene: TRBV5-5; j_gene: TRBJ1-5; abundance: many
CDR3nt: TGCGCCAGCAGGAATCGGCTGCAAGAGACCCAGTACTTC; CDR3aa: CASRNRLQETQYF; d_gene: .; v_gene: TRBV5-1; j_gene: TRBJ2-5; abundance: many
CDR3nt: TGTGCCAGCAGCTTAGGCGCAGGGGGATGGAACGAGCAGTACTTC; CDR3aa: CASSLGAGGWNEQYF; d_gene: TRBD1; v_gene: TRBV7-9; j_gene: TRBJ2-7; abundance: many
CDR3nt: TGCGCCAGCAGCTTGGACATCACAGATACGCAGTATTTT; CDR3aa: CASSLDITDTQYF; d_gene: .; v_gene: TRBV5-1; j_gene: TRBJ2-3; abundance: many
CDR3nt: TGTGCCAGCAGTTTAGGACTCCACTCCTACGAGCAGTACTTC; CDR3aa: CASSLGLHSYEQYF; d_gene: .; v_gene: TRBV27; j_gene: TRBJ2-7; abundance: many
CDR3nt: TGCAGTGCTAGAATAGGGACTGATGCCTCCTACGAGCAGTACTTC; CDR3aa: CSARIGTDASYEQYF; d_gene: .; v_gene: TRBV20-1; j_gene: TRBJ2-7; abundance: .
CDR3nt: TGCAGTGCTAGATCGGGGTTTCGCGAGCAGTACTTC; CDR3aa: CSARSGFREQYF; d_gene: .; v_gene: TRBV20-1; j_gene: TRBJ2-7; abundance: .
CDR3nt: TGCGCCAGCAGCCCCGGAAGGGGCGCCAATGGCTACACCTTC; CDR3aa: CASSPGRGANGYTF; d_gene: .; v_gene: TRBV5-1; j_gene: TRBJ1-2; abundance: .
CDR3nt: TGTGCCAGCAGTGTAGCCGCCCACAATGAGCAGTTCTTC; CDR3aa: CASSVAAHNEQFF; d_gene: .; v_gene: TRBV6-2/TRBV6-3; j_gene: TRBJ2-1; abundance: once
CDR3nt: TGTGCCACCAGTGAGGCCACAGGGGACATTCAGTACTTC; CDR3aa: CATSEATGDIQYF; d_gene: TRBD1; v_gene: TRBV24-1; j_gene: TRBJ2-4; abundance: many
CDR3nt: TGTGCCAGCAGCTACGGTTACACCGGGGAGCTGTTTTTT; CDR3aa: CASSYGYTGELFF; d_gene: .; v_gene: TRBV28; j_gene: TRBJ2-2; abundance: many
CDR3nt: TGTGCCAGCAGGAAGGGGGCCATCGGGGAGCTGTTTTTT; CDR3aa: CASRKGAIGELFF; d_gene: TRBD1; v_gene: TRBV7-8; j_gene: TRBJ2-2; abundance: .
CDR3nt: TGTGCCAGCAGCAACCCCAGGGAGGTGGGTCAGCCCCAGCATTTT; CDR3aa: CASSNPREVGQPQHF; d_gene: .; v_gene: TRBV21-1; j_gene: TRBJ1-5; abundance: .
CDR3nt: TGCGCCAGCAGCGAGCAATCATCTGGGGCCAACGTCCTGACTTTC; CDR3aa: CASSEQSSGANVLTF; d_gene: .; v_gene: TRBV5-1; j_gene: TRBJ2-6; abundance: many
CDR3nt: TGTGCCACCAGCAGATCCCCAGGGGAAGGCTACACCTTC; CDR3aa: CATSRSPGEGYTF; d_gene: .; v_gene: TRBV15; j_gene: TRBJ1-2; abundance: few
CDR3nt: TGCGCCAGCAGCCCGAAACAGGGTCACTATGGCTACACCTTC; CDR3aa: CASSPKQGHYGYTF; d_gene: .; v_gene: TRBV5-1; j_gene: TRBJ1-2; abundance: .
CDR3nt: TGCAGCGTTGCGGCGGGGTCAAGCTCCTACGAGCAGTACTTC; CDR3aa: CSVAAGSSSYEQYF; d_gene: .; v_gene: TRBV29-1; j_gene: TRBJ2-7; abundance: many
CDR3nt: TGTGCCAGCAGCTCTTCACAGGGGGCGGGAAACACCATATATTTT; CDR3aa: CASSSSQGAGNTIYF; d_gene: TRBD1; v_gene: TRBV7-9; j_gene: TRBJ1-3; abundance: .
CDR3nt: TGTGCCATCAGCCCCCAGGGGGCTGCCGGGGCCAACGTCCTGACTTTC; CDR3aa: CAISPQGAAGANVLTF; d_gene: TRBD1; v_gene: TRBV10-3; j_gene: TRBJ2-6; abundance: many
CDR3nt: TGTGCCAGCAGCCTAAGAGATAACACTGAAGCTTTCTTT; CDR3aa: CASSLRDNTEAFF; d_gene: .; v_gene: TRBV3-1; j_gene: TRBJ1-1; abundance: many